Listed below are T cell receptor beta chains from one sample, sequenced in a study of T cells after yellow fever vaccination. One entry per CDR3 protein, called by TCRdb with MiXCR from the 5' RACE reads. The repertoire includes hundreds of thousands of distinct CDR3 sequences, roughly an eighth of them detected once, and just under 15% sits in the top ten. The material was PBMCs, obtained on the day of the yellow fever booster vaccination. Receptors were obtained from a man aged 25-45 years who received the YFV17D yellow fever vaccine. Both conserved end residues are part of each CDR3. D genes are given only for firm matches. The size entry is marked missing in some rows and otherwise reads once, few, many or a size class.

d_call: NA
clone_size: NA
j_call: TRBJ2-3
v_call: TRBV3-1
cdr3_aa: CASSPIMNSDTQYF
cdr3_nt: TGTGCCAGCAGTCCCATTATGAACTCAGATACGCAGTATTTT

d_call: NA
clone_size: many
j_call: TRBJ2-1
v_call: TRBV27
cdr3_aa: CASSLYRANEQFF
cdr3_nt: TGTGCCAGCAGTTTATACCGGGCCAATGAGCAGTTCTTC

d_call: TRBD2
clone_size: NA
j_call: TRBJ2-1
v_call: TRBV6-2/TRBV6-3
cdr3_aa: CASSSRTSGRAHEQFF
cdr3_nt: TGTGCCAGCAGTTCCAGGACTAGCGGGAGGGCGCATGAGCAGTTCTTC

d_call: NA
clone_size: few
j_call: TRBJ2-7
v_call: TRBV10-3
cdr3_aa: CAIRPQEVAYEQYF
cdr3_nt: TGTGCCATCCGGCCACAAGAAGTCGCCTACGAGCAGTACTTC

d_call: TRBD2
clone_size: NA
j_call: TRBJ2-2
v_call: TRBV6-2/TRBV6-3
cdr3_aa: CASSYGTSGRTGTGELFF
cdr3_nt: TGTGCCAGCAGTTACGGGACTAGCGGGAGAACCGGCACCGGGGAGCTGTTTTTT

d_call: NA
clone_size: NA
j_call: TRBJ2-7
v_call: TRBV5-1
cdr3_aa: CASSWRGPPVTEQYF
cdr3_nt: TGCGCCAGCAGCTGGCGCGGACCCCCAGTCACCGAGCAGTACTTC

d_call: NA
clone_size: NA
j_call: TRBJ2-1
v_call: TRBV18
cdr3_aa: CASSPPRTSYNEQFF
cdr3_nt: TGTGCCAGCTCACCACCTCGAACCTCCTACAATGAGCAGTTCTTC

d_call: TRBD2
clone_size: NA
j_call: TRBJ2-5
v_call: TRBV20-1
cdr3_aa: CSAEGDLAGVETQYF
cdr3_nt: TGCAGTGCTGAGGGGGACCTAGCGGGAGTTGAGACCCAGTACTTC

d_call: NA
clone_size: NA
j_call: TRBJ2-6
v_call: TRBV5-1
cdr3_aa: CASSLPEGSGANVLTF
cdr3_nt: TGCGCCAGCAGCCTGCCGGAGGGCTCTGGGGCCAACGTCCTGACTTTC

d_call: NA
clone_size: many
j_call: TRBJ2-1
v_call: TRBV18
cdr3_aa: CASSPRANEGQQFF
cdr3_nt: TGTGCCAGCTCACCACGGGCCAATGAGGGACAGCAGTTCTTC

d_call: NA
clone_size: many
j_call: TRBJ2-3
v_call: TRBV12-3/TRBV12-4
cdr3_aa: CASSFLGGATDTQYF
cdr3_nt: TGTGCCAGCAGTTTTCTCGGAGGGGCCACAGATACGCAGTATTTT

d_call: NA
clone_size: few
j_call: TRBJ2-3
v_call: TRBV7-2
cdr3_aa: CASSLVLRVITDTQYF
cdr3_nt: TGTGCCAGCAGCTTAGTTCTTCGGGTTATAACAGATACGCAGTATTTT

d_call: NA
clone_size: few
j_call: TRBJ2-5
v_call: TRBV7-8
cdr3_aa: CASSPILRQETQYF
cdr3_nt: TGTGCCAGCAGCCCCATTTTGAGACAAGAGACCCAGTACTTC

d_call: NA
clone_size: NA
j_call: TRBJ1-5
v_call: TRBV12-3/TRBV12-4
cdr3_aa: CASSFVTWGAAYSNQPQHF
cdr3_nt: TGTGCCAGCAGTTTCGTCACCTGGGGGGCGGCATATAGCAATCAGCCCCAGCATTTT

d_call: NA
clone_size: few
j_call: TRBJ2-3
v_call: TRBV5-1
cdr3_aa: CASSTRGTDTQYF
cdr3_nt: TGCGCCAGCAGTACGCGCGGAACAGATACGCAGTATTTT

d_call: TRBD2
clone_size: NA
j_call: TRBJ2-3
v_call: TRBV5-1
cdr3_aa: CASSLGTSGIGTDTQYF
cdr3_nt: TGCGCCAGCAGCTTAGGGACTAGCGGCATTGGCACAGATACGCAGTATTTT

d_call: TRBD1
clone_size: NA
j_call: TRBJ2-7
v_call: TRBV6-2/TRBV6-3
cdr3_aa: CASSSPGQRREQYF
cdr3_nt: TGTGCCAGCAGTTCACCGGGACAGAGACGGGAGCAGTACTTC

d_call: NA
clone_size: many
j_call: TRBJ2-7
v_call: TRBV4-2
cdr3_aa: CASSISGTDTYEQYF
cdr3_nt: TGTGCCAGCAGCATCTCCGGGACCGACACCTACGAGCAGTACTTC

d_call: NA
clone_size: NA
j_call: TRBJ2-1
v_call: TRBV7-2
cdr3_aa: CASTTSLANEQFF
cdr3_nt: TGTGCCAGCACGACTAGTTTAGCCAATGAGCAGTTCTTC

d_call: TRBD2
clone_size: NA
j_call: TRBJ2-3
v_call: TRBV7-2
cdr3_aa: CASSLNLAGVDTQYF
cdr3_nt: TGTGCCAGCAGCTTAAATCTAGCGGGAGTAGATACGCAGTATTTT

d_call: TRBD1
clone_size: NA
j_call: TRBJ1-2
v_call: TRBV7-2
cdr3_aa: CASSPGQEDYGYTF
cdr3_nt: TGTGCCAGCAGCCCGGGACAGGAGGACTATGGCTACACCTTC

d_call: NA
clone_size: NA
j_call: TRBJ1-5
v_call: TRBV15
cdr3_aa: CATSRDLEQPQHF
cdr3_nt: TGTGCCACCAGCAGAGATCTTGAGCAGCCCCAGCATTTT

d_call: TRBD1
clone_size: few
j_call: TRBJ1-5
v_call: TRBV20-1
cdr3_aa: CSVDRVGDQPQHF
cdr3_nt: TGCAGTGTGGACAGGGTGGGGGATCAGCCCCAGCATTTT

d_call: NA
clone_size: NA
j_call: TRBJ2-4
v_call: TRBV28
cdr3_aa: CASSQTGTAKNIQYF
cdr3_nt: TGTGCCAGCAGTCAAACAGGGACAGCCAAAAACATTCAGTACTTC

d_call: NA
clone_size: NA
j_call: TRBJ2-3
v_call: TRBV20-1
cdr3_aa: CSAKTGDTQYF
cdr3_nt: TGCAGTGCTAAGACGGGAGATACGCAGTATTTT

d_call: TRBD2
clone_size: few
j_call: TRBJ2-1
v_call: TRBV4-3
cdr3_aa: CASSQDSLGTSGRTDNEQFF
cdr3_nt: TGCGCCAGCAGCCAAGATTCGTTAGGGACTAGCGGGAGGACTGACAATGAGCAGTTCTTC

d_call: TRBD2
clone_size: NA
j_call: TRBJ2-1
v_call: TRBV20-1
cdr3_aa: CSAISRGRALNEQFF
cdr3_nt: TGCAGTGCCATATCTAGAGGGAGGGCTCTCAATGAGCAGTTCTTC

d_call: NA
clone_size: few
j_call: TRBJ2-2
v_call: TRBV7-8
cdr3_aa: CASSLRWTRNTGELFF
cdr3_nt: TGTGCCAGCAGTCTCCGTTGGACACGTAACACCGGGGAGCTGTTTTTT

d_call: NA
clone_size: NA
j_call: TRBJ2-4
v_call: TRBV11-2
cdr3_aa: CASSLAISETKNIQYF
cdr3_nt: TGTGCCAGCAGCTTAGCTATAAGCGAAACCAAAAACATTCAGTACTTC

d_call: TRBD2
clone_size: few
j_call: TRBJ2-7
v_call: TRBV20-1
cdr3_aa: CSASSGRMYEQYF
cdr3_nt: TGCAGTGCTTCTAGCGGGCGGATGTACGAGCAGTACTTC

d_call: TRBD1
clone_size: NA
j_call: TRBJ2-1
v_call: TRBV29-1
cdr3_aa: CSARQGVDYNEQFF
cdr3_nt: TGCAGCGCCAGACAGGGGGTGGATTACAATGAGCAGTTCTTC

d_call: TRBD2
clone_size: NA
j_call: TRBJ2-1
v_call: TRBV29-1
cdr3_aa: CSVESSGRVEQFF
cdr3_nt: TGCAGCGTTGAGAGTAGCGGGAGGGTTGAGCAGTTCTTC

d_call: NA
clone_size: few
j_call: TRBJ2-2
v_call: TRBV4-3
cdr3_aa: CASSQDWPGTDTGELFF
cdr3_nt: TGCGCCAGCAGCCAAGATTGGCCAGGGACGGACACCGGGGAGCTGTTTTTT

d_call: NA
clone_size: few
j_call: TRBJ2-5
v_call: TRBV7-2
cdr3_aa: CASSLGGAVGETQYF
cdr3_nt: TGTGCCAGCAGCTTAGGCGGGGCAGTCGGGGAGACCCAGTACTTC